The clone carrying this T cell receptor beta chain came up many times. Its specificity is unknown. V was trimmed by 2 bases and J by 3 bases, leaving 11 bases between them. Germline values: CDR1 LGHDT, CDR2 YNNKEL (reference sequence). CDR3 length equals 14 residues. Quantitative barcoded 5'-RACE was used to prepare TCR beta libraries. TCRdb reprocessed the 5' RACE reads via MiXCR and lists one record per CDR3 protein. The sample has about 130,000 distinct CDR3 sequences, around 9.3% seen once. The data were taken from a study of CD8 T cells in ankylosing spondylitis. Points from the study as a whole: Enrichment of disease-linked clones was reportedly significant in matched ankylosing spondylitis synovial fluid. CD8+ disease-linked clones were present at relatively low frequencies in blood. Typical of ankylosing spondylitis blood, it appeared, was a TCR beta motif of roughly eight highly homologous variants.

The sample taken for sequencing was blood, either unsorted or a sorted T cell fraction (not recorded which). The receptor's source is a male donor with ankylosing spondylitis or in good health (not recorded which). This chain connects TRBV3-1 to TRBJ2-7; the D gene is possibly TRBD2 (6 bases). The CDR3 loop reads CASSQLAGFYEQYF. For the CDR3, the DNA is TGTGCCAGCAGCCAACTCGCGGGGTTCTACGAGCAGTACTTC.